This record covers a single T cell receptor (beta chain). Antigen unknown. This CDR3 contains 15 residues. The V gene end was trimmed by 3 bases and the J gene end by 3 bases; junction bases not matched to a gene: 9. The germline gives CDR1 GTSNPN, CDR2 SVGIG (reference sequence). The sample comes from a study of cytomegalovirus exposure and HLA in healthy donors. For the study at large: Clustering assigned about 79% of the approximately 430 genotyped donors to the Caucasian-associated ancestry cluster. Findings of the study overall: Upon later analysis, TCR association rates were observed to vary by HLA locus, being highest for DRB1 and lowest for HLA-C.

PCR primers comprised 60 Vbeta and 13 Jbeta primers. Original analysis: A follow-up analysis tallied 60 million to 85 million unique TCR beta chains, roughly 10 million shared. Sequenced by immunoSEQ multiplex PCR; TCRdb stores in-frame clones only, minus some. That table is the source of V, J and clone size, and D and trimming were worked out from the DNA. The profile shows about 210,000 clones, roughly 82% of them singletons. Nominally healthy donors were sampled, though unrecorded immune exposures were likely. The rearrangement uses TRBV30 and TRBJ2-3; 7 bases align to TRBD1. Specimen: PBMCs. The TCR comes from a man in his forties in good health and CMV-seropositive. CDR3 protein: CAWRPTGRVTDTQYF. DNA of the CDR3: TGTGCCTGGAGACCGACAGGGAGAGTGACAGATACGCAGTATTTT. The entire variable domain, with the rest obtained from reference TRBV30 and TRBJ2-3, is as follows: SQTIHQWPATLVQPVGSPLSLECTVEGTSNPNLYWYRQAAGRGLQLLFYSVGIGQISSEVPQNLSASRPQDRQFILSSKKLLLSDSGFYLCAWRPTGRVTDTQYFGPGTRLTVL.